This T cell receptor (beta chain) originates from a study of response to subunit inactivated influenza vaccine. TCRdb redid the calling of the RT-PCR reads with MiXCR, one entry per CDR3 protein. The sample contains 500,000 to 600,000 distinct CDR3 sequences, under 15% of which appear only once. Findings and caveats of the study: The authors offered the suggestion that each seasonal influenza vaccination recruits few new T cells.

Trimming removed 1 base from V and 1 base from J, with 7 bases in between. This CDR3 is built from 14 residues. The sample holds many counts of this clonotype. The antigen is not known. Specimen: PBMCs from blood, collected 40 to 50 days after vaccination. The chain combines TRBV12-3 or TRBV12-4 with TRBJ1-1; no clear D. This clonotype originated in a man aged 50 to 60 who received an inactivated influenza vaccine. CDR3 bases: TGTGCCAGCAGTTTAGGGCAGACGAACACTGAAGCTTTCTTT. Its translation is CASSLGQTNTEAFF.